The sample holds a few counts of the clone carrying this T cell receptor (beta chain). Its specificity is unknown. Germline lookup yields CDR1 SQVTM and CDR2 ANQGSEA. This CDR3 contains 13 residues. The ends lost 3 bases at V and 2 bases at J; junction bases unmatched: 4. The data were taken from a study of OX40 agonist ivuxolimab in advanced cancers. Turning to the study itself: Patients were approximately 80% male with ages roughly 20 to 90, mean 60.

TCRdb's copy holds only in-frame clones and misses some; the assay was immunoSEQ multiplex PCR. The data hold some 50,000 clones, with around four fifths observed a single time. Points from the study as a whole: Patients who responded partially at 0.1-3.0 mg/kg showed clonal expansion ranking among the lowest. Low normalized T-cell clonal expansion also characterized some of the nonresponders. Doses of 0.1 to 3.0 mg/kg were accompanied by clonal expansion of CD4+ and CD8+ blood T cells by week 6.

Material: CD4+ or CD8+ T cells sorted from blood, obtained in a trial of the OX40 agonist ivuxolimab. This chain uses TRBV29-1 with TRBJ2-7, with TRBD1 matching 7 bases. The receptor was derived from an adult with an advanced solid tumor such as melanoma, head and neck, liver or kidney cancer. DNA for the CDR3: TGCAGCGTTGACGGAGGACAGGCCTACGAGCAGTACTTC. This gives the protein CSVDGGQAYEQYF.